Presented here are 28 T cell receptor beta chains from one specimen sequenced in a study of T cell changes during pregnancy in multiple sclerosis. The protocol was immunoSEQ multiplex PCR, while the TCRdb copy is restricted to in-frame clones and leaves out a portion. The sample contains around 57,000 clones, roughly 88% of which appear only once. The specimen comprised peripheral blood, sampled in the second trimester of pregnancy. Source of these receptors: a female donor with multiple sclerosis, enrolled in a pregnancy study.

This clone was seen a single time. The chain has TRBV6-6 and TRBJ1-1, with D hard to call. Germline V gene sequence: CDR1 MNHNY, CDR2 SVGAGI (reference sequence). This CDR3 contains 10 residues. Trimming removed 8 bases from V and 10 bases from J, with 11 bases in between. CDR3 amino acids: CASANSGAFF. The CDR3 bases are TGTGCCAGCGCCAACAGCGGAGCTTTCTTT.

This clone has a single count. This chain joins TRBV28 and TRBJ1-6; 9 bases agree with TRBD1. The CDR3 has 17 amino acids. Trimming removed 6 bases from V and 7 bases from J; junction bases left unmatched: 13. CDR1 MDHEN and CDR2 SYDVKM come from the germline V gene. CDR3: CASSTYRDRAYNSPLHF. CDR3 DNA sequence: TGTGCCAGCAGCACCTACCGGGACAGGGCATACAATTCACCCCTCCACTTT.

This chain joins TRBV28 and TRBJ1-1; 7 bases match TRBD1. Trimming took 5 bases from V and 8 from J; bases not matched to a gene: 26. The CDR3 extends over 19 amino acids. CDR1 MDHEN and CDR2 SYDVKM come from the germline V gene. The CDR3 DNA reads TGTGCCAGCAGTCCTCAAGGGACAGCCCTTCGCGGTCCGCTTGGGGAAGCTTTCTTT. It codes for CASSPQGTALRGPLGEAFF.

V is TRBV11-2 and J is TRBJ1-1; D uncertain. Germline lookup yields CDR1 SGHAT and CDR2 FQNNGV. Trimming removed 0 bases at V and 5 bases at J, with 10 bases between. This CDR3 is built from 14 residues. The CDR3 nucleotides are TGTGCCAGCAGCTTAGAGAGTCCTAGGACTGAAGCTTTCTTT. It translates to CASSLESPRTEAFF. Combining the CDR3 with reference TRBV11-2 and TRBJ1-1 gives the whole variable domain EAGVAQSPRYKIIEKRQSVAFWCNPISGHATLYWYQQILGQGPKLLIQFQNNGVVDDSQLPKDRFSAERLKGVDSTLKIQPAKLEDSAVYLCASSLESPRTEAFFGQGTRLTVV.

The V and J genes are TRBV5-6 and TRBJ2-5; 8 nucleotides agree with TRBD2. Germline lookup yields CDR1 SGHDT and CDR2 YYEEEE. V shed 3 bases and J 6 bases; nucleotides not matched to a gene: 13. CDR3 size: 16 residues. The CDR3 protein is CASSSRAGDQRKTQYF. The CDR3 DNA is TGTGCCAGCAGCTCAAGAGCGGGGGACCAGAGAAAGACCCAGTACTTC.

The chain combines TRBV7-2 with TRBJ1-6, with D possibly being TRBD1 (6 bases). V was trimmed by 4 bases and J by 10 bases, leaving 14 bases between them. The CDR3 runs 14 residues. Germline V lookup: CDR1 SGHTA, CDR2 FQGNSA. This CDR3 is CASSSQGLGSPLHF. The CDR3 nucleotides are TGTGCCAGCAGCTCACAGGGTCTGGGGTCACCCCTCCACTTT.

J is TRBJ1-3 and V is TRBV6-5; D call uncertain. V lost 5 bases, J lost 4 bases, and 12 bases lay in between. The CDR3 runs to 14 residues. CDR1 and CDR2 (germline): MNHEY, SVGAGI. DNA of the CDR3: TGTGCCAGCAGTCCAGCCGCGGGGGGAAACACCATATATTTT. Translating gives CASSPAAGGNTIYF.

The V call is TRBV19, the J call TRBJ2-5; D might be TRBD1 (6 bases). The DNA matches TRBJ2-7 better at its end, which makes the J call doubtful. The CDR3 spans 14 residues. Per the germline V gene, CDR1 is LNHDA and CDR2 is SQIVND (reference sequence). CDR3 in amino acids: CASSIRTDSYEQYF. CDR3 in DNA: TGTGCCAGTAGTATAAGGACAGACTCCTACGAGCAGTACTTC.

This clone was counted a few times. V gene TRBV7-2 combines with J gene TRBJ2-7, with D possibly TRBD1 on 5 matching bases. CDR3 size: 15 residues. CDR1 and CDR2 from the germline V gene are SGHTA and FQGNSA. V lost 1 base and J lost 0, with 10 bases in between. The CDR3 spells CASSLGHQGSYEQYF. DNA of the CDR3: TGTGCCAGCAGCTTAGGACACCAGGGCTCCTACGAGCAGTACTTC.

The V and J genes are TRBV11-2 and TRBJ1-3; D perhaps matches TRBD1 (6 bases). CDR3 size: 15 residues. V lost 1 base and J lost 4, with 11 bases in between. Germline CDR1 is SGHAT and CDR2 is FQNNGV. The CDR3 here is CASSLGRTVGNTIYF. Written as DNA, the CDR3 is TGTGCCAGCAGCTTAGGCAGGACAGTGGGAAACACCATATATTTT.

The chain is built from TRBV5-1 and TRBJ1-2; the D gene is possibly TRBD1 (6 bases). Trimming removed 0 bases from V and 3 bases from J, with 9 bases in between. CDR1 and CDR2 from the germline V gene are SGHRS and YFSETQ. The CDR3 is 14 residues long. DNA of the CDR3: TGCGCCAGCAGCTTGGAGGGGGACGACTATGGCTACACCTTC. Its translation: CASSLEGDDYGYTF.

The chain uses TRBV5-1 and TRBJ2-3; D gene unclear. The V end lost 3 bases, the J end lost 4 bases, and 3 bases lay between the germline ends. CDR3 length: 11 amino acids. The germline V gene encodes CDR1 SGHRS and CDR2 YFSETQ. The CDR3 reads CASSSSDTQYF. CDR3 nucleotides: TGCGCCAGCAGCTCCTCAGATACGCAGTATTTT.

The chain has TRBV11-2 and TRBJ2-1; 9 bases align to TRBD1. J lost 10 bases, V lost 6 bases, and 13 bases had no gene match. Germline values: CDR1 SGHAT, CDR2 FQNNGV. The CDR3 runs 15 residues. Here the CDR3 reads CASRKPGTGMVEQFF. The CDR3 DNA reads TGTGCCAGCAGGAAACCCGGGACAGGGATGGTCGAGCAGTTCTTC.

CDR3 nucleotide sequence: TGTGCCAGTAGTTGGCCTGGGAGAGAAGCTTTCTTT. Translating gives CASSWPGREAFF. The V gene is TRBV19, the J gene TRBJ1-1, with D hard to call. The V gene's germline CDR1 is LNHDA and CDR2 SQIVND (reference sequence). V gave up 5 bases and J gave up 8 bases, with 12 bases separating them. The CDR3 covers 12 residues.

This chain uses TRBV5-1 with TRBJ1-2; 8 bases align to TRBD1. Trimming cost V 4 bases and J 3 bases; bases outside gene matches: 5. Germline V gene data show CDR1 as SGHRS and CDR2 as YFSETQ. This CDR3 comprises 14 residues. The CDR3 DNA follows: TGCGCCAGCAGCCCCTGGACAGGGCACTATGGCTACACCTTC. Translating gives CASSPWTGHYGYTF.

The genes are TRBV19 and TRBJ1-5; the D gene is possibly TRBD1 (6 bases). The V end was cut by 6 bases, the J end by 4 bases, with 19 bases between. CDR1 and CDR2 (germline): LNHDA, SQIVND (reference sequence). The CDR3 covers 16 residues. CDR3: CASSVGTNGENQPQHF. The DNA for the CDR3 is TGTGCCAGTAGCGTGGGGACAAACGGGGAAAATCAGCCCCAGCATTTT.

The CDR3 here is CASSQELAGGLEQYF. In DNA form, the CDR3 reads TGTGCCAGCAGCCAAGAACTAGCGGGGGGTCTCGAGCAGTACTTC. The chain carries TRBV4-2 and TRBJ2-7, with TRBD2 identical over 12 bases. The J segment lost 6 bases and the V segment lost 0 bases, leaving 3 bases of the junction unmatched. The length of the CDR3 is 15 residues. Germline values: CDR1 LGHNA, CDR2 YNFKEQ.

The V gene is TRBV2, the J gene TRBJ1-6; D unresolved. CDR3 length equals 16 residues. The V gene's germline CDR1 is SNHLY and CDR2 FYNNEI. Trimming took off 7 bases at V and 0 bases at J, with 13 bases between the two ends. CDR3 sequence: CASTQRGSSYNSPLHF. In nucleotides, the CDR3 is TGTGCCAGCACCCAGAGAGGGAGCTCCTATAATTCACCCCTCCACTTT.

V is TRBV5-5 and J is TRBJ2-1, with TRBD1 identical over 9 bases. The germline gives CDR1 SGHKS, CDR2 YYEKEE (reference sequence). The CDR3 runs to 15 residues. V dropped 3 bases and J dropped 9; count of bases not matched to a gene: 10. The CDR3 spells CASSSWWDRVTEQFF. CDR3 sequence (DNA): TGTGCCAGCAGCTCCTGGTGGGACAGGGTGACTGAGCAGTTCTTC. Based on the CDR3 plus reference TRBV5-5 and TRBJ2-1, the full variable domain is DAGVTQSPTHLIKTRGQQVTLRCSPISGHKSVSWYQQVLGQGPQFIFQYYEKEERGRGNFPDRFSARQFPNYSSELNVNALLLGDSALYLCASSSWWDRVTEQFFGPGTRLTVL.

V is TRBV6-1 and J is TRBJ1-4; 10 bases are a match to TRBD1. Germline CDR1 reads MNHNS; CDR2 reads SASEGT. The CDR3 has 16 amino acids. V trimming: 2 bases; J trimming: 6 bases; junction bases outside the gene matches: 6. Here the CDR3 reads CASSEWVGTGDEKLFF. The CDR3 DNA reads TGTGCCAGCAGTGAATGGGTGGGGACAGGGGATGAAAAACTGTTTTTT.

To note about this clone: Germline is not matched at one junction end, which may reflect a read error. J is TRBJ1-1 and V is TRBV7-7, with D perhaps TRBD1 (5 bases). This CDR3 has 13 residues. Germline loops: CDR1 SSHAT, CDR2 FNYEAQ (reference sequence). The chain's CDR3 is CASSLDRNTEAFF. The CDR3 DNA is TGTGCTAGCAGCTTAGACAGGAACACTGAAGCTTTCTTT.

CDR3 sequence: CASSPRTSGSNTGELFF. CDR3 bases: TGTGCCAGCAGCCCCAGGACTAGCGGGTCGAACACCGGGGAGCTGTTTTTT. The V gene is TRBV9, the J gene TRBJ2-2; 11 nucleotides agree with TRBD2. Germline lookup yields CDR1 SGDLS and CDR2 YYNGEE. V lost 4 bases and J lost 0; bases outside the gene matches: 5. The CDR3 totals 17 residues. Together with reference TRBV9 and TRBJ2-2, the CDR3 gives the full variable domain: DSGVTQTPKHLITATGQRVTLRCSPRSGDLSVYWYQQSLDQGLQFLIQYYNGEERAKGNILERFSAQQFPDLHSELNLSSLELGDSALYFCASSPRTSGSNTGELFFGEGSRLTVL.

This clone showed up just a few times. V and J are TRBV29-1 and TRBJ1-1, with 7 bases fitting TRBD1. This CDR3 is built from 11 residues. CDR1 and CDR2 (germline): SQVTM, ANQGSEA. J was trimmed by 6 bases and V by 8 bases; bases with no gene match: 6. The CDR3 reads CSFWTGAEAFF. The CDR3 DNA sequence: TGCAGCTTCTGGACAGGTGCTGAAGCTTTCTTT.

This clone was seen only once. The chain carries TRBV5-1 and TRBJ2-7; 8 bases map to TRBD1. The junction had 5 bases not matched to a gene; V was cut back by 10 bases and J by 2 bases. The CDR3 extends over 12 amino acids. Germline V gene data show CDR1 as SGHRS and CDR2 as YFSETQ. CDR3 region: CACHRGAYEQYF. The CDR3 DNA reads TGCGCCTGCCACAGGGGGGCCTACGAGCAGTACTTC.

The chain has TRBV5-4 and TRBJ2-3, with 8 bases matching TRBD2. V shed 0 bases, J shed 6 bases, and the junction held 6 bases outside the gene matches. The CDR3 is made up of 15 amino acids. CDR1 and CDR2 from the germline V gene are SGHNT and YYREEE (reference sequence). The CDR3: CASSLDPGGHDTQYF. The CDR3 DNA follows: TGTGCCAGCAGCTTGGATCCGGGGGGGCACGATACGCAGTATTTT.

The V and J genes are TRBV27 and TRBJ1-5, with D perhaps TRBD1 (6 bases). V gave up 6 bases and J gave up 2 bases, with 11 bases separating them. Germline assignment: CDR1 MNHEY and CDR2 SMNVEV (reference sequence). This CDR3 region has 14 residues. The CDR3 DNA sequence: TGTGCCAGCAGACAGGGCGTGGGCAATCAGCCCCAGCATTTT. It encodes CASRQGVGNQPQHF.

V gene TRBV6-5 combines with J gene TRBJ1-1; D gene unclear. The germline CDR1 and CDR2 sequences are MNHEY and SVGAGI. Deletions cut 2 bases from V and 0 bases from J, with 7 bases between. The CDR3 has 14 amino acids. The CDR3 region is CASSYTAVNTEAFF. The CDR3 coding sequence is TGTGCCAGCAGTTACACGGCGGTGAACACTGAAGCTTTCTTT.

The chain is built from TRBV19 and TRBJ2-1, with 15 bases that match TRBD2. The V gene end was trimmed by 1 base and the J gene end by 5 bases; junction bases not matched to a gene: 9. CDR1 is LNHDA, CDR2 SQIVND, per germline (reference sequence). This CDR3 comprises 19 residues. CDR3 nucleotides: TGTGCCAGTAGTATAGTGGGACTAGCGGGGGGCCCCCTCGACAATGAGCAGTTCTTC. Translated, it gives CASSIVGLAGGPLDNEQFF. Full variable domain (remainder filled in from reference TRBV19 and TRBJ2-1): DGGITQSPKYLFRKEGQNVTLSCEQNLNHDAMYWYRQDPGQGLRLIYYSQIVNDFQKGDIAEGYSVSREKKESFPLTVTSAQKNPTAFYLCASSIVGLAGGPLDNEQFFGPGTRLTVL.